The 16 T cell receptor beta chains in this list originate from one sample, sequenced in a study of blood T cell repertoires in COVID-19. Libraries were prepared by immunoSEQ multiplex PCR; TCRdb keeps only in-frame clonotypes and omits some of them. The data hold 250,000 or so clones, with 70% to 90% observed a single time. Sample: peripheral blood. These receptors were obtained from a woman in her thirties or forties who had recovered from COVID-19.

This sequence joins TRBV9 and TRBJ2-2; TRBD1 might be the D (5 bases). The CDR3 contains 17 residues. Germline V lookup: CDR1 SGDLS, CDR2 YYNGEE. Trimming shortened V by 0 bases and J by 4 bases, and 16 bases separated the two germline ends. CDR3 sequence reads: CASSVGQVVGPTGELFF. DNA for the CDR3: TGTGCCAGCAGCGTAGGGCAGGTGGTGGGGCCCACCGGGGAGCTGTTTTTT.

This clone was recorded once. The chain is built from TRBV18 and TRBJ1-5; D possibly corresponds to TRBD1 (6 bases). Germline V gene sequence: CDR1 KGHSH, CDR2 LQKENI. The CDR3 extends over 13 amino acids. V gave up 0 bases and J gave up 6 bases, with 6 bases separating them. For the CDR3, the DNA is TGTGCCAGCTCACCACCGGACAGTCAGCCCCAGCATTTT. As protein: CASSPPDSQPQHF. The full variable domain, in which reference TRBV18 and TRBJ1-5 provide the parts outside the CDR3, is NAGVMQNPRHLVRRRGQEARLRCSPMKGHSHVYWYRQLPEEGLKFMVYLQKENIIDESGMPKERFSAEFPKEGPSILRIQQVVRGDSAAYFCASSPPDSQPQHFGDGTRLSIL.

This rearrangement joins TRBV9 to TRBJ2-1; 7 nucleotides match TRBD2. CDR1 is SGDLS, CDR2 YYNGEE, per germline. The CDR3 covers 13 residues. Trimming cost V 3 bases and J 8 bases; bases outside gene matches: 5. The CDR3 is CASSAAAGDEQFF. The CDR3 DNA follows: TGTGCCAGCAGCGCCGCCGCGGGGGATGAGCAGTTCTTC.

The chain joins TRBV28 to TRBJ1-2, with D tentatively TRBD1 (5 bases). CDR1 is MDHEN, CDR2 SYDVKM, per germline. This CDR3 comprises 13 residues. The V end lost 1 base, the J end lost 5 bases, and 8 bases lay between the germline ends. The CDR3 loop is CASSLLGGYGYTF. CDR3 nucleotides: TGTGCCAGCAGTTTATTGGGGGGGTATGGCTACACCTTC.

The J gene is TRBJ1-2, the V gene TRBV7-2; D is uncertain. The CDR3 has 13 residues. Trimming took 5 bases from V and 7 from J, leaving 14 bases between them. In germline, CDR1 is SGHTA, CDR2 FQGNSA. In DNA, the CDR3 is TGTGCCAGCAGCCCCGGGGAGGGAACTGGCTACACCTTC. Its translation: CASSPGEGTGYTF.

The V gene is TRBV19, the J gene TRBJ2-3, with a weak D call TRBD2 (7 bases). Per the germline V gene, CDR1 is LNHDA and CDR2 is SQIVND (reference sequence). This CDR3 is 16 amino acids long. The V and J ends lost 3 bases and 1 base respectively, with 14 bases between them. CDR3: CASSIVGRGGTDTQYF. The CDR3 DNA follows: TGTGCCAGTAGTATCGTGGGGAGGGGGGGCACAGATACGCAGTATTTT.

The chain recombines TRBV5-6 with TRBJ2-7; D is perhaps TRBD1 (6 bases). CDR3 length equals 15 residues. The V gene lost 1 base and the J gene lost 3 bases, with 14 bases spanning the gap. Germline CDR1 and CDR2: SGHDT and YYEEEE. CDR3 loop: CASSLLAQGNYEQYV. Here the CDR3 DNA reads TGTGCCAGCAGCTTGTTGGCGCAGGGGAACTACGAGCAGTACGTC.

The rearrangement uses TRBV6-5 and TRBJ1-2, with 7 nucleotides matching TRBD1. With V trimmed by 7 bases and J by 6 bases, 11 bases remained unmatched. The CDR3 runs 14 residues. The germline gives CDR1 MNHEY, CDR2 SVGAGI. The CDR3 protein is CASNLRGQGNGYTF. CDR3 DNA: TGTGCCAGCAATTTAAGGGGGCAGGGGAATGGCTACACCTTC.

The chain is built from TRBV6-2 or TRBV6-3 and TRBJ1-2, with D unclear. This CDR3 is built from 14 residues. CDR1 is MNHEY and CDR2 is SVGEGT in the germline V gene. With 2 bases removed from V and 4 bases from J, the gap between germline ends came to 11 bases. The CDR3, as DNA: TGTGCCAGCAGTTACGGAGGGTCGGGCTATGGCTACACCTTC. Translated, it gives CASSYGGSGYGYTF.

The V gene is TRBV5-4, the J gene TRBJ2-1; 8 nucleotides agree with TRBD2. V dropped 2 bases and J dropped 9; count of bases not matched to a gene: 10. This CDR3 has 15 residues. CDR1 and CDR2 (germline): SGHNT, YYREEE (reference sequence). As DNA, the CDR3 is TGTGCCAGCAGCTTTGGGAGCGGGAGTTGGGGTGAGCAGTTCTTC. Protein sequence: CASSFGSGSWGEQFF.

CDR3 residues: CASTRQGPNTEAFF. The CDR3 DNA is TGTGCCAGCACCAGACAGGGACCGAACACTGAAGCTTTCTTT. The chain uses TRBV6-5 and TRBJ1-1, with 7 bases that match TRBD1. This CDR3 has 14 residues. The ends lost 7 bases at V and 1 base at J; junction bases unmatched: 6. In germline, CDR1 is MNHEY, CDR2 SVGAGI.

The chain has TRBV21-1 and TRBJ2-7; the table calls TRBD2, which could not be checked here. TRBV21-1 constitutes a pseudogene. The CDR3 loop spans 15 amino acids. This chain's CDR3 is CASSKGPSGIYEQYV. CDR3 DNA sequence: TGTGCCAGCAGCAAAGGGCCTAGCGGGATTTACGAGCAGTACGTC.

The CDR3 DNA follows: TGTGCCAGCAGAGGGGGTTCTGAAGCTTTCTTT. It specifies CASRGGSEAFF. The chain employs TRBV25-1 and TRBJ1-1, with D maybe TRBD1 (6 bases). This CDR3 region has 11 residues. Trimming shortened V by 6 bases and J by 6 bases, and 8 bases separated the two germline ends. Germline CDR1 is MGHDK and CDR2 is SYGVNS.

This chain links TRBV6-5 with TRBJ1-1; D remains unclear. Per germline, CDR1 MNHEY and CDR2 SVGAGI. Deletions cut 2 bases from V and 1 base from J, with 8 bases between. CDR3 length equals 14 residues. CDR3 residues: CASSYAESNTEAFF. The CDR3 coding sequence is TGTGCCAGCAGTTACGCCGAGTCGAACACTGAAGCTTTCTTT.

This chain links TRBV29-1 with TRBJ2-1; 9 bases align to TRBD2. The CDR3 length is 13 residues. V was pared by 6 bases and J by 7 bases, with 7 bases of the junction left unmatched. Germline lookup yields CDR1 SQVTM and CDR2 ANQGSEA. The DNA for the CDR3 is TGCAGCGTGACTAGCGGAGCTCGGAATGAGCAGTTCTTC. The encoded protein is CSVTSGARNEQFF.

The chain couples TRBV30 to TRBJ1-6; 10 positions agree with TRBD1. Germline assignment: CDR1 GTSNPN and CDR2 SVGIG (reference sequence). V shed 3 bases, J shed 10 bases, and the junction held 6 bases outside the gene matches. This CDR3 has 14 amino acids. CDR3 DNA sequence: TGTGCCTGGAGCAGACAGGGGGCTGGGTCACCCCTCCACTTT. The encoded protein is CAWSRQGAGSPLHF.